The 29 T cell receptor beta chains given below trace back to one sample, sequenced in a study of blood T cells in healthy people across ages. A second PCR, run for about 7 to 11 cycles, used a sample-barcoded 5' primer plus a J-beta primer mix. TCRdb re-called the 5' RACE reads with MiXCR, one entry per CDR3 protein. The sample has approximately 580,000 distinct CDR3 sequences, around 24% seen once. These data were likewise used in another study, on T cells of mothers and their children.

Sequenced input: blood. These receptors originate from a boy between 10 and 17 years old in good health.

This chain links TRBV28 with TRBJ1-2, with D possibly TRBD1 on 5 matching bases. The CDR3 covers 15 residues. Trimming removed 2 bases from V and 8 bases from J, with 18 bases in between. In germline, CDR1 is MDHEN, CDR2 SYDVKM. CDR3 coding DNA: TGTGCCAGCAGTTTACGGGGGAGAGGTTCGGGCGGCTACACCTTC. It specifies CASSLRGRGSGGYTF.

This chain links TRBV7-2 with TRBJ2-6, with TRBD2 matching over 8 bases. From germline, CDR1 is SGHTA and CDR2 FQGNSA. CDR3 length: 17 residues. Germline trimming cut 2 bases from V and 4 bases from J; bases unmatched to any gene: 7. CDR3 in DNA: TGTGCCAGCAGCTTATACGGACTAGCTACCGGGGCCAACGTCCTGACTTTC. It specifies CASSLYGLATGANVLTF.

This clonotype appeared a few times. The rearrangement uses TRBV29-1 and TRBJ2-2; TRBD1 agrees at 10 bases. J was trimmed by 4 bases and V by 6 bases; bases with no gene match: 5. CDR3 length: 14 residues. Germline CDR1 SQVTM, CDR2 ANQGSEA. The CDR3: CSVGGTGATGELFF. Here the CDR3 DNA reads TGCAGCGTGGGAGGGACAGGGGCCACCGGGGAGCTGTTTTTT.

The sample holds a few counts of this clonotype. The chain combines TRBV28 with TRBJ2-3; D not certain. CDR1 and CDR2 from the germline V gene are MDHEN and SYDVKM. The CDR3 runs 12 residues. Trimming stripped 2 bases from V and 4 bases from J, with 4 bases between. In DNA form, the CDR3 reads TGTGCCAGCAGTTTAATGTCAGATACGCAGTATTTT. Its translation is CASSLMSDTQYF.

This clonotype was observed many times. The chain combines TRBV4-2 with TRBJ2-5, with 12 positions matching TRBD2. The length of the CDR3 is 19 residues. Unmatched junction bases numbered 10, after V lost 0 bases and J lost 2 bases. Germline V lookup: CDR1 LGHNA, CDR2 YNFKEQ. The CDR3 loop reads CASSQEWYLAGGIQETQYF. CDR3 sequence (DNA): TGTGCCAGCAGCCAAGAATGGTACCTAGCGGGAGGGATACAAGAGACCCAGTACTTC.

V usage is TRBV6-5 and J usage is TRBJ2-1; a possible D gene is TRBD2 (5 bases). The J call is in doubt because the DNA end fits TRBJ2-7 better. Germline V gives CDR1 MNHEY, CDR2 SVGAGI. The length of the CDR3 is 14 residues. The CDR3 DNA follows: TGTGCCAGCAGCCCCGGTCGGGGTTATCACGAGCAGTACTTC. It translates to CASSPGRGYHEQYF.

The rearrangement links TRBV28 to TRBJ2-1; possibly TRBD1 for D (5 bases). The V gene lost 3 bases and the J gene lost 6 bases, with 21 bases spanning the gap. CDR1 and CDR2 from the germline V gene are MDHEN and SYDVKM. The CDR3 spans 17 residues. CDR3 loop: CASSFDPQGPRLNEQFF. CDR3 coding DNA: TGTGCCAGCAGTTTCGACCCGCAGGGCCCTCGCCTCAATGAGCAGTTCTTC.

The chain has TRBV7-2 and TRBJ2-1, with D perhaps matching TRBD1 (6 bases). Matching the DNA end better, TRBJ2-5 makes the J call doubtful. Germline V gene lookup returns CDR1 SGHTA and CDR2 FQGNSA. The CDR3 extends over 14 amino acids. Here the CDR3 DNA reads TGTGCCAGCAGCCGGGTGGGACAATGGGAGACCCAGTACTTC. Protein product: CASSRVGQWETQYF.

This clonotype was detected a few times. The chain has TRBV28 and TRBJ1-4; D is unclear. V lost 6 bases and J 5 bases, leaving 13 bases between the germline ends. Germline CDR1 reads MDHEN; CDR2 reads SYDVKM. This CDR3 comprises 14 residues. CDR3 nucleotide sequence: TGTGCCAGCAGCCCACGGGCCAGAAATGAAAAACTGTTTTTT. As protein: CASSPRARNEKLFF.

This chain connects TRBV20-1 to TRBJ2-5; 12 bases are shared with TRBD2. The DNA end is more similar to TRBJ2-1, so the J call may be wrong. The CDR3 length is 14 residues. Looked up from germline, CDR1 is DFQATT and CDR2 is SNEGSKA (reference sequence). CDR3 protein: CSARGTSGSNEQFF. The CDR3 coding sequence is TGCAGTGCTAGGGGGACTAGCGGGTCTAATGAGCAGTTCTTC.

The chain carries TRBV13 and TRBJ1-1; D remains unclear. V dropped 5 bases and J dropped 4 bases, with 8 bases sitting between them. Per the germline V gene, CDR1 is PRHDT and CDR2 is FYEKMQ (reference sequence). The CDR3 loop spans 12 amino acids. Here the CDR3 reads CASSPEGTEAFF. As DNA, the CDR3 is TGTGCCAGCAGCCCGGAGGGCACTGAAGCTTTCTTT.

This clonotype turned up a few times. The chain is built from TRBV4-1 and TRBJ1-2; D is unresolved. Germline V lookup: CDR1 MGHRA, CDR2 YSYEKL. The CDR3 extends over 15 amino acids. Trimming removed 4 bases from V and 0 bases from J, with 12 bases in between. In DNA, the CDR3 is TGCGCCAGCAGCCTCTCCGGCGCTACTAACTATGGCTACACCTTC. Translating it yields CASSLSGATNYGYTF.

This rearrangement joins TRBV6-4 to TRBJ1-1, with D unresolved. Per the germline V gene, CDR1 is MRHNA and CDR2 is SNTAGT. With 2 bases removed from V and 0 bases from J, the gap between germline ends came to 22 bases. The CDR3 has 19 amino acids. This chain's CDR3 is CASSDQWIEDARMNTEAFF. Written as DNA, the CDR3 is TGTGCCAGCAGTGACCAATGGATAGAAGACGCCAGAATGAACACTGAAGCTTTCTTT.

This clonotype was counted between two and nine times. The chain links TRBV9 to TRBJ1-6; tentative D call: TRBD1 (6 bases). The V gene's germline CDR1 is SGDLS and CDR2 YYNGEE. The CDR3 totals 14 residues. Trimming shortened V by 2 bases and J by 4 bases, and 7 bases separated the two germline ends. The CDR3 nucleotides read TGTGCCAGCAGCGTCCAGGGGTATAATTCACCCCTCCACTTT. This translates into CASSVQGYNSPLHF.

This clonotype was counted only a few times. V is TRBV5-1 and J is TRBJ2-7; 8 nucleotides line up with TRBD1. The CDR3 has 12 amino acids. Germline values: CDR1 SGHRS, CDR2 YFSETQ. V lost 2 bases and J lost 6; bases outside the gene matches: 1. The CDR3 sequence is CASSFDRGEQYF. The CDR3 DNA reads TGCGCCAGCAGCTTTGACAGGGGCGAGCAGTACTTC.

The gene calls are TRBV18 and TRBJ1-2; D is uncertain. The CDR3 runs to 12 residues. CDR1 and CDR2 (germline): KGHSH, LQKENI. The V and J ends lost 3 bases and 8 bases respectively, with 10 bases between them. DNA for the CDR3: TGTGCCAGCTCACCGCCGACTAAAGGCTACACCTTC. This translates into CASSPPTKGYTF.

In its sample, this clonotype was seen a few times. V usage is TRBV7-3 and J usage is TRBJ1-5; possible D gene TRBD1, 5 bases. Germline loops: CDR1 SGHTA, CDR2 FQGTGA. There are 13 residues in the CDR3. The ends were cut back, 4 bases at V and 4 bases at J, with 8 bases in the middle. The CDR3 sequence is CASSYGQNQPQHF. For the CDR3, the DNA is TGTGCCAGCAGCTACGGACAAAATCAGCCCCAGCATTTT.

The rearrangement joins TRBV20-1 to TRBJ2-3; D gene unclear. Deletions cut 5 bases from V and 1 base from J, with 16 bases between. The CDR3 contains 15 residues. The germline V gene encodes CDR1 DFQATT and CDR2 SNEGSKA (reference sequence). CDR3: CSAATMESRTDTQYF. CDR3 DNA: TGCAGTGCTGCTACCATGGAATCCCGCACAGATACGCAGTATTTT.

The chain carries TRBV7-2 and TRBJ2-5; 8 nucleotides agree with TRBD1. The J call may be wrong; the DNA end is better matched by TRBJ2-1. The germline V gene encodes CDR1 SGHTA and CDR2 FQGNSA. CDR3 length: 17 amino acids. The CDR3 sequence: CASSLRPPRQGHNEQFF. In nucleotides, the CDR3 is TGTGCCAGCAGCTTAAGACCCCCGAGACAGGGGCACAATGAGCAGTTCTTC.

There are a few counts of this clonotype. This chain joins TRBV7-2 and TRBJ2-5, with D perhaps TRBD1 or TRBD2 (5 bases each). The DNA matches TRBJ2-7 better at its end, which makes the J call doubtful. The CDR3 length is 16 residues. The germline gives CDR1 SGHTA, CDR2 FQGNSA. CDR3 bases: TGTGCCAGCAGCTTAGACTTCACAGGAGGCCTCTACGAGCAGTACTTC. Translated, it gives CASSLDFTGGLYEQYF.

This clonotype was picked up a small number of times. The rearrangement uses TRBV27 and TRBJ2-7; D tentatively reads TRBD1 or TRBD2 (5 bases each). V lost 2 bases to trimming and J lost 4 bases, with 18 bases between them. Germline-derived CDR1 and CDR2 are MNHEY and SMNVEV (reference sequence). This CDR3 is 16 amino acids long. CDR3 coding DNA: TGTGCCAGCAGTTTAGTCTCAGGGATCGGGATTTACGAGCAGTACTTC. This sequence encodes CASSLVSGIGIYEQYF.

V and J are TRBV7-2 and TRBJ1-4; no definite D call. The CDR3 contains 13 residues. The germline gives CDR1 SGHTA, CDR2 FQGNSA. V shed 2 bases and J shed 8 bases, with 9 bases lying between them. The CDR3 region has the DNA TGTGCCAGCAGCTTAATGAGGGAAGAAAAACTGTTTTTT. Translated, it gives CASSLMREEKLFF.

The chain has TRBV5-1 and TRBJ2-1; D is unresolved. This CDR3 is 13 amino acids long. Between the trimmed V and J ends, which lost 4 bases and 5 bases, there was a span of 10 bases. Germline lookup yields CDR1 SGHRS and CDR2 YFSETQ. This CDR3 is CASSPTWDNEQFF. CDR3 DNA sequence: TGCGCCAGCAGCCCTACGTGGGACAATGAGCAGTTCTTC. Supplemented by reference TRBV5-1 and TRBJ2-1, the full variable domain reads KAGVTQTPRYLIKTRGQQVTLSCSPISGHRSVSWYQQTPGQGLQFLFEYFSETQRNKGNFPGRFSGRQFSNSRSEMNVSTLELGDSALYLCASSPTWDNEQFFGPGTRLTVL.

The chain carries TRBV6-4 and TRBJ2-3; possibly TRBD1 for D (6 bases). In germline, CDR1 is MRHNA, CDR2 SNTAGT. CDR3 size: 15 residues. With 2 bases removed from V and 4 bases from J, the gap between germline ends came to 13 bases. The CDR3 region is CASSDMPGAADTQYF. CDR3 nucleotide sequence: TGTGCCAGCAGTGACATGCCAGGGGCGGCAGATACGCAGTATTTT.

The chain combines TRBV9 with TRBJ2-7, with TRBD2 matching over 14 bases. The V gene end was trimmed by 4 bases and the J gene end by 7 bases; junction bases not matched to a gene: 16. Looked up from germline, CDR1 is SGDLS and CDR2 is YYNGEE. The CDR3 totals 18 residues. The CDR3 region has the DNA TGTGCCAGCAGCTTTGGACTAGCGGGAGGATCCCTGACGGAAGAGCAGTACTTC. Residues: CASSFGLAGGSLTEEQYF.

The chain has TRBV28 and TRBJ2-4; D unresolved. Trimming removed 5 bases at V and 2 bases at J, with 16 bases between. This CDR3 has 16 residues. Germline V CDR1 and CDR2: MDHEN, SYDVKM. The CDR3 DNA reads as TGTGCCAGCAGTCCTAATAAATTTGCAACCAAAAACATTCAGTACTTC. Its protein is CASSPNKFATKNIQYF.

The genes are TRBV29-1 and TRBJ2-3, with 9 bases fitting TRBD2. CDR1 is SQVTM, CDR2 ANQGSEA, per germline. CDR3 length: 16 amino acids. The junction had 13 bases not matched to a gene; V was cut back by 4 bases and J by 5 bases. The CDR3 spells CSVGVGGSGSVDTQYF. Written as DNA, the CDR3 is TGCAGCGTTGGGGTTGGGGGTAGCGGGAGTGTAGATACGCAGTATTTT.

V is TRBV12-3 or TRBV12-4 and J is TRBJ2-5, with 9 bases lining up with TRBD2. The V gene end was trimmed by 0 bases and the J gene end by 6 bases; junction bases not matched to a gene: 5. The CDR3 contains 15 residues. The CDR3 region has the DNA TGTGCCAGCAGTTTAGCCGGCAGCGGGGGGAAGACCCAGTACTTC. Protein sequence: CASSLAGSGGKTQYF.

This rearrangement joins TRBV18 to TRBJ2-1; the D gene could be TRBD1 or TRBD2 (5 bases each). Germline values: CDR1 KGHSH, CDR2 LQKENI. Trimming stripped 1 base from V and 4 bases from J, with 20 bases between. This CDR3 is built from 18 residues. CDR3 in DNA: TGTGCCAGCTCACCACTGGGCAGGGAGATACTAGGTTACAATGAGCAGTTCTTC. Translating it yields CASSPLGREILGYNEQFF. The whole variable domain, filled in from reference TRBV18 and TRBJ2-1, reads NAGVMQNPRHLVRRRGQEARLRCSPMKGHSHVYWYRQLPEEGLKFMVYLQKENIIDESGMPKERFSAEFPKEGPSILRIQQVVRGDSAAYFCASSPLGREILGYNEQFFGPGTRLTVL.